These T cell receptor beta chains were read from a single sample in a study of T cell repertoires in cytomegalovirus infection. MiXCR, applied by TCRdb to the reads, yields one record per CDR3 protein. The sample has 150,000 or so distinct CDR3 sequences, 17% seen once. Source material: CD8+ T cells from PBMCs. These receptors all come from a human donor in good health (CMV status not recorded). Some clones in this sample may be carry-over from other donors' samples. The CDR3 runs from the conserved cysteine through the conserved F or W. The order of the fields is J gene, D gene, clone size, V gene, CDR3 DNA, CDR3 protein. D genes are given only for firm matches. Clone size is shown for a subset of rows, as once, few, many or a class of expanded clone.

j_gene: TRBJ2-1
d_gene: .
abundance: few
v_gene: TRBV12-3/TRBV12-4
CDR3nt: TGTGCCAGCAGGAACAAACTGGACTCCTACAATGAGCAGTTCTTC
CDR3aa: CASRNKLDSYNEQFF

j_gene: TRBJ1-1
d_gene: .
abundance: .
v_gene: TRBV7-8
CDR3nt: TGTGCCAGCAGCCCGACACAGAACACTGAAGCTTTCTTT
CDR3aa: CASSPTQNTEAFF

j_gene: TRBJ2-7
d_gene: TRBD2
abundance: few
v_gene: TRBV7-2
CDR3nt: TGTGCCAGCAGCCTAACGGGACTAGCGGGGGGGAACGAGCAGTACTTC
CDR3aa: CASSLTGLAGGNEQYF

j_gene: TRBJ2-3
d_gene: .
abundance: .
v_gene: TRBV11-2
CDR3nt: TGTGCCAGCAGCTTAAGGATCACCCCCACAGGGATCAGCACAGATACGCAGTATTTT
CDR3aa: CASSLRITPTGISTDTQYF

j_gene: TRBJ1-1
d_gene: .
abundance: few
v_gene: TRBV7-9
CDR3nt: TGTGCCAGCAGCTTAGTCACAGGCCTGAACACTGAAGCTTTCTTT
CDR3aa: CASSLVTGLNTEAFF

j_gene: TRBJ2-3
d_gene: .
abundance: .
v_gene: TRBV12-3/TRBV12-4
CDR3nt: TGTGCCAGCAGTTTCCGCGACGGACCTCAGTGGCAGTATTTT
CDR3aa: CASSFRDGPQWQYF

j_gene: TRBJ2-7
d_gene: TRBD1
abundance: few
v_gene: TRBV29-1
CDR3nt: TGCAGCGTTGAAGGGGACAGGGGTAGCTCCTACGAGCAGTACTTC
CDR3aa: CSVEGDRGSSYEQYF

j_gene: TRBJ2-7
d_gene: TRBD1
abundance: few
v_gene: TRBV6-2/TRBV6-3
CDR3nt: TGTGCCAGCAGTTACTCGACAGGGGGGGGCTACGAGCAGTACTTC
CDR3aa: CASSYSTGGGYEQYF

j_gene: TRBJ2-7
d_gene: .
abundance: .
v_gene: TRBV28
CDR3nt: TGTGCCAGCAAAGGGACAAATAACCCCTACGAGCAGTACTTC
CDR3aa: CASKGTNNPYEQYF

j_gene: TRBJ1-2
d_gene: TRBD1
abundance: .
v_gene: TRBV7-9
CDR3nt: TGTGCCAGCAGTCGCGCTCGACAGGGCGACTATGGCTACACCTTC
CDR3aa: CASSRARQGDYGYTF

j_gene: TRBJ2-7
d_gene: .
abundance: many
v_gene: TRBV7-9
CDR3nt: TGTGCCAGCAGCTTGGTCTCCTACGAGCAGTACTTC
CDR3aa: CASSLVSYEQYF

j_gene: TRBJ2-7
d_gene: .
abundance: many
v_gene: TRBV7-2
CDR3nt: TGTGCCAGCAGCTTAGGATTTGTAGCGGATTCCTACGAGCAGTACTTC
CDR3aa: CASSLGFVADSYEQYF

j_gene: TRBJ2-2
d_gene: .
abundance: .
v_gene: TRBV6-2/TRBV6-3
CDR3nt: TGTGCCAGCAGTTACTCGCTTCTTCGACAGGCCTCCGACACCGGGGAGCTGTTTTTT
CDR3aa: CASSYSLLRQASDTGELFF

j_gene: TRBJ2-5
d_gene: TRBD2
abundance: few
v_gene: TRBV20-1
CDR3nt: TGCAGTGCTAGAGACCAGACTAGCGGGGGGGAAGAGACCCAGTACTTC
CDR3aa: CSARDQTSGGEETQYF

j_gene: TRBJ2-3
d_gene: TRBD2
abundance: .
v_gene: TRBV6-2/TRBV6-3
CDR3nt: TGTGCCAGCAGCTTGACTAGCGCCTCGGCAGATACGCAGTATTTT
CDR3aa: CASSLTSASADTQYF

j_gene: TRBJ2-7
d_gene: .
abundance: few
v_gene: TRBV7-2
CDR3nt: TGTGCCAGCAGCTTAGTGGGGACCCCGCAGGACGAGCAGTACTTC
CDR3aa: CASSLVGTPQDEQYF

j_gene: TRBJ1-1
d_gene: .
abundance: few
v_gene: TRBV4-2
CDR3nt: TGTGCCAGCGGTTCGTTTCGGGAGGACACTGAAGCTTTCTTT
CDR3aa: CASGSFREDTEAFF

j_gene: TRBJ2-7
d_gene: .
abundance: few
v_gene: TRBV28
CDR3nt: TGTGCCAGCAGTCCCCCAGGGAACGAGCAGTACTTC
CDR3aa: CASSPPGNEQYF

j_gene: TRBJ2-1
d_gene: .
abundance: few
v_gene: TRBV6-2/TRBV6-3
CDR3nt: TGTGCCAGCAGTGATCAGGGATACAATGAGCAGTTCTTC
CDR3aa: CASSDQGYNEQFF

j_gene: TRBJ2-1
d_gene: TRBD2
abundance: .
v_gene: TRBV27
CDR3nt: TGTGCCAGCAGTCTTGGTGCTAGCGGGAGTCTCAATGAGCAGTTCTTC
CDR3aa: CASSLGASGSLNEQFF

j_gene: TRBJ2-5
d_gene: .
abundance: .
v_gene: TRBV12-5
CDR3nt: TGTGCTAGTGGTTTGGTTCTAACCGGGACGGATCACCAAGAGACCCAGTACTTC
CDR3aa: CASGLVLTGTDHQETQYF

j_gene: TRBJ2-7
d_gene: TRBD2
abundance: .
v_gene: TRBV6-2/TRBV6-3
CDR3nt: TGTGCCAGCAGAATCGGGACTAGCGGGAGTTACGAGCAGTACTTC
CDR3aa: CASRIGTSGSYEQYF

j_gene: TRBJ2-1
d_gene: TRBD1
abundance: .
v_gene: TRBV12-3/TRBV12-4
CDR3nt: TGTGCCAGCAGTCCATTGGGACAGGTGAACAATGAGCAGTTCTTC
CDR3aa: CASSPLGQVNNEQFF

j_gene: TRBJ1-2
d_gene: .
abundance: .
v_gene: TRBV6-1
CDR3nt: TGTGCCAGCAGTCCTGGGACGAGGAGCTACACCTTC
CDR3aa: CASSPGTRSYTF

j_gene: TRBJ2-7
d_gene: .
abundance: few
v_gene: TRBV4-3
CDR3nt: TGCGCCAGCAGCCAAGATACGGGAAGCTCCTACGAGCAGTACTTC
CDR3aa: CASSQDTGSSYEQYF

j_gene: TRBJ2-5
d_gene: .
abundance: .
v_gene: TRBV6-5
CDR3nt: TGTGCCAGCAGTCACACCCAAGGGGGGGTCCAAGAGACCCAGTACTTC
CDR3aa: CASSHTQGGVQETQYF

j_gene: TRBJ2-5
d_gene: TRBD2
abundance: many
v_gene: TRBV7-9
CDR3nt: TGTGCCAGCAGCTTAATGGGACTAGCGGGGGAAGAGACCCAGTACTTC
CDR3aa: CASSLMGLAGEETQYF

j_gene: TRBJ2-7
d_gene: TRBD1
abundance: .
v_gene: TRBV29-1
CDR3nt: TGCAGCGTTAGGGACAGGGGTTCAGTCGAGCAGTACTTC
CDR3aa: CSVRDRGSVEQYF

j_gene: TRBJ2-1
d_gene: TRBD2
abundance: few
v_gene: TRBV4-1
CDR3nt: TGCGCCAGCAGCCCCAAGACTAGCGGAGTATACAATGAGCAGTTCTTC
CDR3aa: CASSPKTSGVYNEQFF

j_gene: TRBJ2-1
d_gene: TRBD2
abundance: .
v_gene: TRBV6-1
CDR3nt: TGTGCCAGCAGTGTTAGCGGGGGTTACAATGAGCAGTTCTTC
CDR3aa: CASSVSGGYNEQFF

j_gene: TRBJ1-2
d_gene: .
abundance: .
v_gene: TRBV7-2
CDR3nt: TGTGCCAGCACCCAGGTCAGGGATAACTATGGCTACACCTTC
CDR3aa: CASTQVRDNYGYTF

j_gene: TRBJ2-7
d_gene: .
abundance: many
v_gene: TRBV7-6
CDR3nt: TGTGCCAGCGCTTCGAGCTCCTACGAGCAGTACTTC
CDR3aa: CASASSSYEQYF

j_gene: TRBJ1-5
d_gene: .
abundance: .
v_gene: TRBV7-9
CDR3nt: TGTGCCAGCAGCTTATCGGCAGCTAATCAGCCCCAGCATTTT
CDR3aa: CASSLSAANQPQHF

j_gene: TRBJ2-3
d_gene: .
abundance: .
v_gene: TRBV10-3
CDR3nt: TGTGCCATCAGTGAGTTAGCAGATACGCAGTATTTT
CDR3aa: CAISELADTQYF

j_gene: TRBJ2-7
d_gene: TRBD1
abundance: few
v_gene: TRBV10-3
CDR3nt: TGTGCCATCCGGACAGGGGACGACGAGCAGTACTTC
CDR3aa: CAIRTGDDEQYF

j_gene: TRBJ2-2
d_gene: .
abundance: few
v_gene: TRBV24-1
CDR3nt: TGTGCCACCAGTGACCACTCGGACGACTTAGGGCTGTTTTTT
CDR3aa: CATSDHSDDLGLFF

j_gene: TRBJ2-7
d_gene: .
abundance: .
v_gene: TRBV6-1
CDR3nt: TGTGCCAGCAGTACCCGCTTGGCCCAAAAGGGTACCTACGAGCAGTACTTC
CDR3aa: CASSTRLAQKGTYEQYF

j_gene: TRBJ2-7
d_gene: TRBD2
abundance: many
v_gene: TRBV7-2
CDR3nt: TGTGCCAGCAGCTTAGATCCGGGGGGCGAGCAGTACTTC
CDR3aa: CASSLDPGGEQYF

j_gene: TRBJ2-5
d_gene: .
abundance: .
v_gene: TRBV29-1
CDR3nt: TGCAGCGTTGATGGATTCAGGGCCCAAGAGACCCAGTACTTC
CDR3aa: CSVDGFRAQETQYF

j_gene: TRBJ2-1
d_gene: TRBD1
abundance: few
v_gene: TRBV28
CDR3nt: TGTGCCAGCAGTTTTTGGACAGGGGAAAATGAGCAGTTCTTC
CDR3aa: CASSFWTGENEQFF

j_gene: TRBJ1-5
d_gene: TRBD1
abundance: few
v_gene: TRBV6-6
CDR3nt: TGTGCCAGCAGTTACGGGACAGGGGGCAATCAGCCCCAGCATTTT
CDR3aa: CASSYGTGGNQPQHF

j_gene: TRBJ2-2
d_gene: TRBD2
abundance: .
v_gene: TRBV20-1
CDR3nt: TGCAGTGCTAGAGATGGCGGGGGGTCTGGGGAGCTGTTTTTT
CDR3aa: CSARDGGGSGELFF

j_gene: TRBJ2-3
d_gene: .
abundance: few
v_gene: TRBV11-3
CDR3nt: TGTGCCAGCAGTTTGACGGCGAAATACACAGATACGCAGTATTTT
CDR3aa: CASSLTAKYTDTQYF

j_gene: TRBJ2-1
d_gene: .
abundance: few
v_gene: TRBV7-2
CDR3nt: TGTGCCAGCAGCGTAGACGGGGGCAATGAGCAGTTCTTC
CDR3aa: CASSVDGGNEQFF

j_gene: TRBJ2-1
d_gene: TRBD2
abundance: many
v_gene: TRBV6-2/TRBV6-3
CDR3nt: TGTGCCAGCAGTTATGGGAATAGCGGGAGCCTTTCGGCATCCTACAATGAGCAGTTCTTC
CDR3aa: CASSYGNSGSLSASYNEQFF

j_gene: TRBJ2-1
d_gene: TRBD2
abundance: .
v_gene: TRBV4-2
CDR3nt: TGTGCCAGCAGCCCGGGACTAGCGGGAGGGCACAATGAGCAGTTCTTC
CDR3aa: CASSPGLAGGHNEQFF

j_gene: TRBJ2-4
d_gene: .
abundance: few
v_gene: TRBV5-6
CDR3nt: TGTGCCAGCAGCTTGGGGTCACTACAGGGATTAGCCAAAAACATTCAGTACTTC
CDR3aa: CASSLGSLQGLAKNIQYF

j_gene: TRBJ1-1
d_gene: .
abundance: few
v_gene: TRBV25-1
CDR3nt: TGTGCCAGCAGTGAATACGGGGAAGAAGCTTTCTTT
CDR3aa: CASSEYGEEAFF

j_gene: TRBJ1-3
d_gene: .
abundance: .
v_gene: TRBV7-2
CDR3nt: TGTGCCAGCAGCTTAGGGGTGGGCAGCCGAAACACCATATATTTT
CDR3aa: CASSLGVGSRNTIYF

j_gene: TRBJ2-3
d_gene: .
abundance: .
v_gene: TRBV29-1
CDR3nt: TGCAGCGTTGGGGTGGGGGGCGATTTAGCAGATACGCAGTATTTT
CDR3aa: CSVGVGGDLADTQYF

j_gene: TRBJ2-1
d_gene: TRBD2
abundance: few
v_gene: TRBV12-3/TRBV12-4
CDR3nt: TGTGCCAGCAGTCCGGGGACTAGCGGGAGGTCTCCGGGGAATGAGCAGTTCTTC
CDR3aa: CASSPGTSGRSPGNEQFF

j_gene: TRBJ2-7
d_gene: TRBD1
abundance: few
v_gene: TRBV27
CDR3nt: TGTGCCAGCTTTACAGGGGACGAGCAGTACTTC
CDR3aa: CASFTGDEQYF

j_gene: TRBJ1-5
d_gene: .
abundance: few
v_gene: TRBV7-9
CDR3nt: TGTGCCAGCAGCTTAGGGGAGGGCAATCAGCCCCAGCATTTT
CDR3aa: CASSLGEGNQPQHF

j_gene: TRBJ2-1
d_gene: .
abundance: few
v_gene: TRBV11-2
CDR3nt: TGTGCCAGCAGCTCGCCGAATCAAACCCTGGCCCAGCCTTACAATGAGCAGTTCTTC
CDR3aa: CASSSPNQTLAQPYNEQFF

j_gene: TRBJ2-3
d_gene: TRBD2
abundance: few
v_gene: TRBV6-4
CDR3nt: TGTGCCAGCAGAACTAGCGGGGGGCCCGCTAGCACAGATACGCAGTATTTT
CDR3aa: CASRTSGGPASTDTQYF